The rows below give T cell receptor beta chains drawn from one sample of a study of T cells in Graves' hyperthyroidism and ophthalmopathy. TCRdb re-called the multiplex PCR reads through MiXCR, storing one row per CDR3 protein. Among more than 450,000 distinct CDR3 sequences, just under 20% were seen once, and the ten largest hold over 45%. Sequenced material: blood. These receptors were obtained from a man aged 40-50 years with Graves' ophthalmopathy. The CDR3 runs from the conserved cysteine through the conserved F or W. D genes are given only for firm matches. Rows may omit the clone size; those that give it use once, few, many or a size class.

V: TRBV2; size: many; D: NA; J: TRBJ2-2; DNA: TGTGCCAGCAGTGAAGAGGGAGGGAACACCGGGGAGCTGTTTTTT; CDR3: CASSEEGGNTGELFF
V: TRBV28; size: many; D: TRBD2; J: TRBJ2-1; DNA: TGTGCCAGCAGCGCCCCCCTAGCGGGGGGGAATGAGCAGTTCTTC; CDR3: CASSAPLAGGNEQFF
V: TRBV19; size: few; D: TRBD1; J: TRBJ2-7; DNA: TGTGCCAGTAGTACGACAGGGAGCTCCTACGAGCAGTACTTC; CDR3: CASSTTGSSYEQYF
V: TRBV5-1; size: few; D: TRBD1; J: TRBJ1-1; DNA: TGCGCCAGCAGCTCAAGACAGGGACCGACTGAAGCTTTCTTT; CDR3: CASSSRQGPTEAFF
V: TRBV10-3; size: NA; D: NA; J: TRBJ2-5; DNA: TGTGCCATCAGTGTTAACAGACAAGAGACCCAGTACTTC; CDR3: CAISVNRQETQYF
V: TRBV5-5; size: NA; D: NA; J: TRBJ1-2; DNA: TGTGCCAGCAGCCCTGCTGCTCCCTCGGGTGGCTACACCTTC; CDR3: CASSPAAPSGGYTF
V: TRBV6-1; size: many; D: TRBD1; J: TRBJ2-7; DNA: TGTGCCAGCAAAAGACAGGGGGCCGTTTCCTACGAGCAGTACTTC; CDR3: CASKRQGAVSYEQYF
V: TRBV15; size: NA; D: NA; J: TRBJ2-3; DNA: TGTGCCACCAGCAGAGATCGCTCTGCCACAGATACGCAGTATTTT; CDR3: CATSRDRSATDTQYF
V: TRBV6-1; size: NA; D: TRBD2; J: TRBJ2-5; DNA: TGTGCCGTAAGCGGGAGCGAGACCCAGTACTTC; CDR3: CAVSGSETQYF
V: TRBV19; size: few; D: NA; J: TRBJ1-2; DNA: TGTGCCAGTAACCCCTCAAGCAAGGGATTCGAGTCCTATGGCTACACCTTC; CDR3: CASNPSSKGFESYGYTF
V: TRBV20-1; size: few; D: NA; J: TRBJ1-2; DNA: TGCAGTGCTAGAGATCGGGAGGGGTTATATGGCTACACCTTC; CDR3: CSARDREGLYGYTF
V: TRBV20-1; size: many; D: TRBD2; J: TRBJ2-7; DNA: TGCAGTGCTAGAGATCTCGCGGGAGGGGACTACGAGCAGTACTTC; CDR3: CSARDLAGGDYEQYF
V: TRBV30; size: many; D: NA; J: TRBJ1-5; DNA: TGTGCCTGGAGTCTGGGGCGGTCACAGCCCCAGCATTTT; CDR3: CAWSLGRSQPQHF
V: TRBV29-1; size: NA; D: TRBD1; J: TRBJ1-1; DNA: TGCAGCGCTGGGGACAGCGACACTGAAGCTTTCTTT; CDR3: CSAGDSDTEAFF
V: TRBV5-1; size: many; D: TRBD2; J: TRBJ2-1; DNA: TGCGCCAGCAGTCGGGAGGGTATGAATGAGCAGTTCTTC; CDR3: CASSREGMNEQFF
V: TRBV5-8; size: few; D: NA; J: TRBJ2-7; DNA: TGTGCCAGCAGCTTGTGGGGGATGAACTACGAGCAGTACTTC; CDR3: CASSLWGMNYEQYF
V: TRBV7-2; size: many; D: NA; J: TRBJ2-1; DNA: TGTGCCAGCAGCCTTAGCTTCCTCTCCTACAATGAGCAGTTCTTC; CDR3: CASSLSFLSYNEQFF
V: TRBV6-1; size: many; D: TRBD1; J: TRBJ2-1; DNA: TGTGCCAGCAGCACCGGGACAGGGTTAAGGAGTGAGCAGTTCTTC; CDR3: CASSTGTGLRSEQFF
V: TRBV12-3/TRBV12-4; size: many; D: NA; J: TRBJ2-6; DNA: TGTGCCAGCAGTCCGACCGGGGGCTGGGCCAACGTCCTGACTTTC; CDR3: CASSPTGGWANVLTF
V: TRBV4-2; size: once; D: NA; J: TRBJ1-6; DNA: TGTGCCAGCAGCCAAGATCTCAGGGCCATCTATAATTCACCCCTCCACTTT; CDR3: CASSQDLRAIYNSPLHF
V: TRBV12-5; size: NA; D: NA; J: TRBJ2-2; DNA: TGTGCTAGTGGTTTCCAGACGGGGGCTTACACCGGGGAGCTGTTTTTT; CDR3: CASGFQTGAYTGELFF
V: TRBV6-1; size: NA; D: NA; J: TRBJ2-1; DNA: TGTGCCAGCAGTGGACCCGGGGATGAGCAGTTCTTC; CDR3: CASSGPGDEQFF
V: TRBV28; size: NA; D: TRBD1; J: TRBJ2-7; DNA: TGTGCCAGCAGTTTAGACAGGGACGGATCCTACGAGCAGTACTTC; CDR3: CASSLDRDGSYEQYF
V: TRBV20-1; size: many; D: TRBD2; J: TRBJ2-3; DNA: TGCAGTGCTAGACGTGGACTAGCGGGGGGGCGGGATACGCAGTATTTT; CDR3: CSARRGLAGGRDTQYF
V: TRBV20-1; size: many; D: TRBD2; J: TRBJ2-5; DNA: TGCAGTGCCCCACTAGCGGGAGGTTCAGAGACCCAGTACTTC; CDR3: CSAPLAGGSETQYF
V: TRBV19; size: few; D: NA; J: TRBJ2-1; DNA: TGTGCCAGTAGTATTTCCCAGGGGTACTACAATGAGCAGTTCTTC; CDR3: CASSISQGYYNEQFF
V: TRBV20-1; size: few; D: NA; J: TRBJ2-3; DNA: TGCAGTGCTACGGGGGTCAACACAGATACGCAGTATTTT; CDR3: CSATGVNTDTQYF
V: TRBV7-6; size: NA; D: NA; J: TRBJ2-7; DNA: TGTGCCAGCAGCTTAGGGGCAATCCACGAGCAGTACTTC; CDR3: CASSLGAIHEQYF
V: TRBV12-3/TRBV12-4; size: NA; D: NA; J: TRBJ1-1; DNA: TGTGCCAGCAGGCCGCATGGCTTTGAAGCTTTCTTT; CDR3: CASRPHGFEAFF
V: TRBV18; size: many; D: NA; J: TRBJ2-1; DNA: TGTGCCAGCTCACCACCGAGCGGTGAGCAGTTCTTC; CDR3: CASSPPSGEQFF
V: TRBV20-1; size: few; D: NA; J: TRBJ1-1; DNA: TGCAAGACCGGGGGGCGCGGCACTGAAGCTTTCTTT; CDR3: CKTGGRGTEAFF
V: TRBV9; size: few; D: TRBD1; J: TRBJ2-3; DNA: TGTGCCAGCAGCCATCCTGCGGACAGGGGGGACACAGATACGCAGTATTTT; CDR3: CASSHPADRGDTDTQYF
V: TRBV20-1; size: many; D: NA; J: TRBJ2-3; DNA: TGCAGTGCTAGCCGGCAGGGACCCCGCACAGATACGCAGTATTTT; CDR3: CSASRQGPRTDTQYF
V: TRBV30; size: NA; D: NA; J: TRBJ2-1; DNA: TGTGCCTGGAGTTTGGGGGGCAAATACAATGAGCAGTTCTTC; CDR3: CAWSLGGKYNEQFF
V: TRBV10-3; size: NA; D: NA; J: TRBJ1-6; DNA: TGTGCCATCAGTGAGGGAACATGGGATCCACCCCTCCACTTT; CDR3: CAISEGTWDPPLHF
V: TRBV24-1; size: NA; D: NA; J: TRBJ2-4; DNA: TGTGCCACCAGCCCATTTGGGGGAGGATTCTTAGCCAAAAACATTCAGTACTTC; CDR3: CATSPFGGGFLAKNIQYF
V: TRBV6-1; size: NA; D: TRBD1; J: TRBJ1-2; DNA: TGTGCCAGCAGAGCCCAGGGGGCCGTGGGTGGCTACACCTTC; CDR3: CASRAQGAVGGYTF
V: TRBV28; size: NA; D: NA; J: TRBJ2-5; DNA: TGTGCCAGCAGTCCTATAGCAAGAGAGACCCAGTACTTC; CDR3: CASSPIARETQYF
V: TRBV6-5; size: many; D: TRBD2; J: TRBJ2-7; DNA: TGTGCCAGCAGTTACTCAAAGACTAGCGGGGACTACGAGCAGTACTTC; CDR3: CASSYSKTSGDYEQYF
V: TRBV11-2; size: many; D: TRBD1; J: TRBJ1-1; DNA: TGTGCCAGCAGCTTAGAGTATGGGGGCGACAGGGTGGGAACTGAAGCTTTCTTT; CDR3: CASSLEYGGDRVGTEAFF
V: TRBV19; size: few; D: TRBD1; J: TRBJ1-4; DNA: TGTGCCAGTAGTATTGGGGGACAGCCTAATGAAAAACTGTTTTTT; CDR3: CASSIGGQPNEKLFF
V: TRBV15; size: once; D: TRBD1; J: TRBJ2-1; DNA: TGTGCCACCAGCAGGCGGACAGGGGGCCGTGAGCAGTTCTTC; CDR3: CATSRRTGGREQFF
V: TRBV19; size: NA; D: NA; J: TRBJ1-1; DNA: TGTGCCACCTCAACAAGCAGGAACACTGAAGCTTTCTTT; CDR3: CATSTSRNTEAFF
V: TRBV20-1; size: few; D: NA; J: TRBJ2-7; DNA: TGCAGTGCTAGAGACCCGGGACACGGTGTGGGGCAGTACTTC; CDR3: CSARDPGHGVGQYF
V: TRBV19; size: few; D: NA; J: TRBJ2-5; DNA: TGTGCCAGTAGTATGACCGAACCGGAAACGGGAGAGACCCAGTACTTC; CDR3: CASSMTEPETGETQYF
V: TRBV20-1; size: many; D: TRBD2; J: TRBJ2-7; DNA: TGCAGTGCTCCCTACACTAGCGGGGGGTACAACGAGCAGTACTTC; CDR3: CSAPYTSGGYNEQYF
V: TRBV11-2; size: many; D: NA; J: TRBJ2-1; DNA: TGTGCCAGCAGCTTAGTAGGGGGACCAAGCTCCTACAATGAGCAGTTCTTC; CDR3: CASSLVGGPSSYNEQFF
V: TRBV3-1; size: many; D: NA; J: TRBJ1-2; DNA: TGTGCCAGCAGCCAAAAGGGCTATGGCTACACCTTC; CDR3: CASSQKGYGYTF
V: TRBV9; size: NA; D: NA; J: TRBJ1-1; DNA: TGTGCCAGCAGCCCTCGGTTCGGGGACAACACTGAAGCTTTCTTT; CDR3: CASSPRFGDNTEAFF
V: TRBV7-2; size: many; D: TRBD2; J: TRBJ2-5; DNA: TGTGCCAGCAGCAGGGGGGGGACTAGCGGGACCCAAGAGACCCAGTACTTC; CDR3: CASSRGGTSGTQETQYF